This T cell receptor (beta chain) was obtained from a study of beta chain features in type 1 diabetes. Study-wide context: Across every sample, around 110,000,000 sorted cells were examined in total.

This clone was detected a few times. Antigen: not known. Expressed TCRB transcripts were sequenced after all isolated RNA was converted to cDNA. Read counts averaged around 3.6 million for samples of naive, central memory and regulatory T cells. Only in-frame clones appear in the TCRdb table, and some are missing; sequencing was by immunoSEQ multiplex PCR. The table has almost 350,000 clones, 20% seen once. This CDR3 region has 13 residues. The V and J ends lost 1 base and 6 bases respectively, with 8 bases between them. Germline V lookup: CDR1 LNHDA, CDR2 SQIVND (reference sequence). The study's findings and limits: In type 1 diabetes patients, VDJ junctions had fewer insertions; deletions at these junctions were more frequent. In cDNA sequencing, cells with high TCR expression could be over-represented.

This TCR was recovered from a woman aged 18-30 years in good health. The sequencing input was naive CD4+ T cells from blood. The chain joins TRBV19 to TRBJ2-3; D not resolved. The DNA of the CDR3 is TGTGCCAGTAGTATAGCAGCGTTCGATACGCAGTATTTT. This sequence encodes CASSIAAFDTQYF.